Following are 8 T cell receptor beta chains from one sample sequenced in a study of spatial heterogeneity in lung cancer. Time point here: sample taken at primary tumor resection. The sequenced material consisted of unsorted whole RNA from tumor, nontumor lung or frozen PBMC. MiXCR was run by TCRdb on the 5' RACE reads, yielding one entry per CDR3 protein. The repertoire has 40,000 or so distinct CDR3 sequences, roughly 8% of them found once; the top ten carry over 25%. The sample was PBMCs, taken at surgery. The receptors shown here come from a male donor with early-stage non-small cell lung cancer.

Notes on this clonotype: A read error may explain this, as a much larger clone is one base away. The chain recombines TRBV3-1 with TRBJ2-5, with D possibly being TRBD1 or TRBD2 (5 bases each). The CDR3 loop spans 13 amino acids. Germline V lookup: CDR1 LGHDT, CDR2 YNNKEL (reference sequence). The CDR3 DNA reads TGTGCCAGCAGCCGGGACCGCCAAGAGACCCAGCACTTC. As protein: CASSRDRQETQHF.

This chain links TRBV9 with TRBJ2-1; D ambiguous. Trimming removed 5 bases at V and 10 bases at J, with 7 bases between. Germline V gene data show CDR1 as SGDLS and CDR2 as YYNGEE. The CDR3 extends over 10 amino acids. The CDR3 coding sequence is TGTGCCAGCAGGGTCCGGGAGCAGTTCTTC. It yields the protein CASRVREQFF.

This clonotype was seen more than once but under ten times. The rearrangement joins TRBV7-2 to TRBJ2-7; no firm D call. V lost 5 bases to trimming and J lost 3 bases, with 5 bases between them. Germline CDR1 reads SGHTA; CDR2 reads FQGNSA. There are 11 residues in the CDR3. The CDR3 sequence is CASSAHYEQYF. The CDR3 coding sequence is TGTGCCAGCAGCGCCCACTACGAGCAGTACTTC.

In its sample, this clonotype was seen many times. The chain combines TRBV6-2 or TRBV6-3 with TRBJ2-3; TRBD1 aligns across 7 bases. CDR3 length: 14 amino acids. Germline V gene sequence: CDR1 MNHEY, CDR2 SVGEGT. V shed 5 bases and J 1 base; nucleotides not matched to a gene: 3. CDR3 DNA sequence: TGTGCCAGCAGTCGACAGGGAGGCACAGATACGCAGTATTTT. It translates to CASSRQGGTDTQYF.

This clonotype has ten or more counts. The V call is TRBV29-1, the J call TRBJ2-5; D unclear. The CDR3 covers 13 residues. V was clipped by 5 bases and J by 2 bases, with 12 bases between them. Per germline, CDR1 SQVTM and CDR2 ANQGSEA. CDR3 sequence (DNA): TGCAGCGTTTTAGTTAGGCTTCAAGAGACCCAGTACTTC. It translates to CSVLVRLQETQYF. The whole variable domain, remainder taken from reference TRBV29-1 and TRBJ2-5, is SAVISQKPSRDICQRGTSLTIQCQVDSQVTMMFWYRQQPGQSLTLIATANQGSEATYESGFVIDKFPISRPNLTFSTLTVSNMSPEDSSIYLCSVLVRLQETQYFGPGTRLLVL.

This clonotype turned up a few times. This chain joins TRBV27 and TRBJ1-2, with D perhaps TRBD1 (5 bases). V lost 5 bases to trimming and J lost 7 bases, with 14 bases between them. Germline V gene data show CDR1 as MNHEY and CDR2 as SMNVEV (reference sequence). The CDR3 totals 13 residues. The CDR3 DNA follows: TGTGCCAGCAGTACCCCGGGAGGGGCTGGCTACACCTTC. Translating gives CASSTPGGAGYTF.

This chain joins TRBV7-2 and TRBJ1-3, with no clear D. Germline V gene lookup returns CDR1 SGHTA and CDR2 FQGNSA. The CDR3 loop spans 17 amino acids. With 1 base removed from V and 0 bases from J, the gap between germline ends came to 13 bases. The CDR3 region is CASSLDTGVHSGNTIYF. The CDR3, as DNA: TGTGCCAGCAGCTTAGACACCGGGGTACACTCTGGAAACACCATATATTTT.

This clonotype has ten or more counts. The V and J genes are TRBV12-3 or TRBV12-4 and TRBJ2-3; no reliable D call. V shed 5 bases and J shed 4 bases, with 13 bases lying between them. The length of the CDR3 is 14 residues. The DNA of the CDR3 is TGTGCCAGCAGTCATACCTATGGCGCAGATACGCAGTATTTT. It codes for CASSHTYGADTQYF.